This TCR beta chain was identified during a study of beta chain features in type 1 diabetes. The investigators reverse transcribed all of the isolated RNA, so they sequenced expressed TCRB transcripts. Sequencing was performed with immunoSEQ multiplex PCR; in TCRdb, only in-frame clones are kept and a portion is missing. The data contain roughly 250,000 clones, around 21% of them singletons. Study-wide results and caveats: Naive, central memory and Treg TCRB repertoires seemed to resemble each other more closely in patients than they did in healthy donors. In every one of the four CD4+ subsets, TCRB CDR3s were moderately but significantly shorter in Type 1 diabetes patients.

This clone was detected a few times. Antigen specificity is unknown. Trimming left V 0 bases short and J 1 base short, with 8 bases between. The CDR3 extends over 15 amino acids. Germline V gene sequence: CDR1 SGHTA, CDR2 FQGNSA. This chain joins TRBV7-2 and TRBJ2-3; no definite D call. The TCR sequence derives from a woman aged 40 to 50 with type 1 diabetes. Specimen: naive CD4+ T cells from blood. The CDR3 DNA reads as TGTGCCAGCAGCTTAGCGCTCGGAGGCACAGATACGCAGTATTTT. This encodes CASSLALGGTDTQYF.